These T cell receptor beta chains were read from a single sample in a study of beta chain features in type 1 diabetes. Assay used: immunoSEQ multiplex PCR; TCRdb lists only in-frame clones, some missing. The data contain 310,000 or so clones, roughly 8% of them singletons. Source material: central memory CD4+ T cells from blood. The receptors here all came from a woman aged 18 to 35 in good health. CDR3s include the opening cysteine and the closing phenylalanine or tryptophan. The D gene is left open where the match is weak. Expanded clones get a size class; other rows say once, few or many, or leave the size out.

j_gene,abundance,v_gene,d_gene,CDR3aa,CDR3nt
TRBJ1-4,few,TRBV4-2,NA,CASSQDGSGSGEKLFF,TGTGCCAGCAGCCAAGATGGGAGCGGGAGTGGTGAAAAACTGTTTTTT
TRBJ1-5,NA,TRBV7-8,NA,CASSLASGRGSQPQHF,TGTGCCAGCAGCTTAGCGTCAGGGAGAGGGAGTCAGCCCCAGCATTTT
TRBJ2-3,NA,TRBV9,TRBD2,CASSVDVAGTDTQYF,TGTGCCAGCAGCGTAGATGTAGCGGGAACAGATACGCAGTATTTT
TRBJ1-1,few,TRBV6-1,NA,CATHNTVNTEAFF,TGTGCCACACATAACACGGTGAACACTGAAGCTTTCTTT
TRBJ1-1,few,TRBV6-5,NA,CASRAIKNTEAFF,TGTGCCAGCAGAGCTATCAAGAACACTGAAGCTTTCTTT
TRBJ2-7,NA,TRBV28,NA,CASNSRVLFSYEQYF,TGTGCCAGCAATTCACGAGTACTCTTCTCCTACGAGCAGTACTTC
TRBJ2-2,NA,TRBV9,NA,CASSFRDGDTGELFF,TGTGCCAGCAGCTTCCGGGACGGAGACACCGGGGAGCTGTTTTTT
TRBJ1-1,few,TRBV19,TRBD1,CASSISYRGEAFF,TGTGCCAGTAGTATATCATACAGGGGCGAAGCTTTCTTT
TRBJ1-5,NA,TRBV28,NA,CASSPDRFQPQHF,TGTGCCAGCAGCCCGGATCGATTTCAGCCCCAGCATTTT
TRBJ2-7,few,TRBV6-5,NA,CASSVQRGTGEQYF,TGTGCCAGCAGTGTACAGAGGGGGACGGGGGAGCAGTACTTC
TRBJ2-7,many,TRBV28,NA,CASSLNGGYEQYF,TGTGCCAGCAGTTTGAACGGGGGATACGAGCAGTACTTC
TRBJ2-7,few,TRBV4-2,TRBD2,CASSQESSGRGNYEQYF,TGTGCCAGCAGCCAAGAGTCCAGCGGGAGGGGGAACTACGAGCAGTACTTC
TRBJ2-5,NA,TRBV5-1,NA,CASSLVGRVTAETQYF,TGCGCCAGCAGCTTGGTAGGTAGGGTTACAGCCGAGACCCAGTACTTC
TRBJ2-3,few,TRBV10-1,NA,CASSESIGTDTQYF,TGCGCCAGCAGTGAGTCGATCGGTACAGATACGCAGTATTTT
TRBJ2-1,NA,TRBV18,NA,CASSPVLNEQFF,TGTGCCAGCTCACCCGTCTTGAATGAGCAGTTCTTC
TRBJ1-5,many,TRBV28,NA,CASSAPGRGFQPQHF,TGTGCCAGCAGTGCTCCGGGACGGGGGTTTCAGCCCCAGCATTTT
TRBJ2-1,many,TRBV5-1,TRBD1,CASRPGQGLRNEQFF,TGCGCCAGCAGACCAGGACAGGGGCTACGAAATGAGCAGTTCTTC
TRBJ1-2,few,TRBV7-9,NA,CASSHDWDYGYTF,TGTGCCAGCAGCCACGACTGGGACTATGGCTACACCTTC
TRBJ1-3,few,TRBV10-3,NA,CAISQALGGNSGNTIYF,TGTGCCATCAGCCAAGCCCTGGGGGGGAACTCTGGAAACACCATATATTTT
TRBJ2-1,few,TRBV27,NA,CASSRDPLIRFF,TGTGCCAGCAGTCGAGATCCCCTGATTAGGTTCTTC
TRBJ2-5,NA,TRBV28,NA,CASSLPRFQETQYF,TGTGCCAGCAGTTTACCACGGTTCCAAGAGACCCAGTACTTC
TRBJ2-2,few,TRBV4-3,NA,CASSQQDPGELFF,TGCGCCAGCAGCCAACAGGACCCCGGGGAGCTGTTTTTT
TRBJ2-1,NA,TRBV9,NA,CASSTRGIASDNEQFF,TGTGCCAGCAGCACCAGAGGGATAGCTTCTGACAATGAGCAGTTCTTC
TRBJ2-2,few,TRBV28,TRBD1,CASVGDRRTGELFF,TGTGCCTCAGTCGGGGACAGGAGAACCGGGGAGCTGTTTTTT
TRBJ2-7,few,TRBV28,NA,CASSLSGQSSYEQYF,TGTGCCAGCAGTTTATCTGGACAGAGCTCCTACGAGCAGTACTTC
TRBJ2-1,many,TRBV7-9,NA,CASSLGNGGNEQFF,TGTGCCAGCAGCTTAGGAAATGGGGGCAATGAGCAGTTCTTC
TRBJ1-1,few,TRBV7-2,TRBD1,CASSLGPGGYTEAFF,TGTGCCAGCAGCTTAGGGCCAGGGGGATACACTGAAGCTTTCTTT
TRBJ2-7,few,TRBV11-2,NA,CASSSTGYEQYF,TGTGCCAGCAGCTCCACAGGCTACGAGCAGTACTTC
TRBJ2-1,few,TRBV5-8,NA,CAEGGAYNEQFF,TGTGCCGAAGGGGGGGCATACAATGAGCAGTTCTTC
TRBJ2-1,few,TRBV11-2,TRBD2,CASVALSGRHNEQFF,TGTGCCAGCGTGGCTCTTAGCGGGAGACACAATGAGCAGTTCTTC
TRBJ1-2,NA,TRBV19,NA,CASSIGRGGHYGYTF,TGTGCCAGTAGTATCGGCAGGGGCGGGCACTATGGCTACACCTTC
TRBJ2-3,few,TRBV10-3,TRBD2,CAISSGRATDTQYF,TGTGCCATCTCTAGCGGGAGGGCGACAGATACGCAGTATTTT
TRBJ1-1,few,TRBV11-2,TRBD1,CASSTYRGRRTEAFF,TGTGCCAGCAGCACCTACAGGGGGCGGAGAACTGAAGCTTTCTTT
TRBJ2-7,many,TRBV4-3,TRBD2,CASSQGTSGKGTYEQYF,TGCGCCAGCAGCCAGGGGACTAGCGGGAAAGGGACCTACGAGCAGTACTTC
TRBJ2-7,NA,TRBV28,NA,CASSFAGYPRQYF,TGTGCCAGCAGTTTTGCCGGGTACCCCAGGCAGTACTTC
TRBJ2-4,NA,TRBV11-1,TRBD2,CASSAFSGRDGKNIQYF,TGTGCCAGCAGCGCCTTTAGCGGGAGGGACGGCAAAAACATTCAGTACTTC
TRBJ2-2,few,TRBV7-9,NA,CASSLSPSNTGELFF,TGTGCCAGCAGCTTAAGTCCTTCGAACACCGGGGAGCTGTTTTTT
TRBJ1-4,NA,TRBV25-1,NA,CASSEFFGSTKLFF,TGTGCCAGCAGTGAATTTTTCGGTTCGACAAAACTGTTTTTT
TRBJ2-3,NA,TRBV28,NA,CASSFASARDGDTQYF,TGTGCCAGCAGTTTCGCTAGTGCCAGGGACGGGGATACGCAGTATTTT
TRBJ1-1,few,TRBV27,NA,CASSRGTGWATEAFF,TGTGCCAGCAGTAGGGGGACCGGGTGGGCCACTGAAGCTTTCTTT
TRBJ2-7,many,TRBV5-4,TRBD2,CASEVMGGRPHSYEQYF,TGTGCCAGCGAGGTGATGGGCGGGAGGCCTCATTCCTACGAGCAGTACTTC
TRBJ2-5,many,TRBV6-5,TRBD1,CATQGGRAGQETQYF,TGTGCCACCCAAGGGGGCAGGGCGGGCCAAGAGACCCAGTACTTC
TRBJ2-3,few,TRBV10-1,TRBD2,CASSGLAGGERDTQYF,TGCGCCAGCAGTGGACTAGCGGGAGGCGAAAGAGATACGCAGTATTTT
TRBJ2-5,few,TRBV11-2,TRBD2,CASSREPGLAGSVETQYF,TGCGCCAGCAGCCGCGAACCCGGACTAGCGGGATCCGTAGAGACCCAGTACTTC
TRBJ2-3,few,TRBV4-2,NA,CASSQRETGASTDTQYF,TGTGCCAGCAGCCAGAGGGAGACTGGGGCTAGCACAGATACGCAGTATTTT
TRBJ1-5,many,TRBV28,NA,CASSLGGTIRPQHF,TGTGCCAGCAGTCTTGGCGGGACAATCCGGCCCCAGCATTTT